What follows are 32 T cell receptor beta chains derived from one specimen sequenced in a study of blood T cell repertoires in COVID-19. Clones were read by immunoSEQ multiplex PCR, and TCRdb kept only the in-frame ones, dropping some. The table shows approximately 250,000 clones, with around four fifths occurring only once. Sequencing input: peripheral blood. All receptors come from a woman aged 55-70 years with active or convalescent COVID-19.

This clone was detected once. CDR3 protein: CASSQVGGSRNQPQHF. The DNA for the CDR3 is TGCGCCAGCAGCCAAGTAGGAGGGTCTAGGAATCAGCCCCAGCATTTT. The J gene is TRBJ1-5, the V gene TRBV4-1, with D uncertain. The CDR3 extends over 16 amino acids. V gave up 1 base and J gave up 4 bases, with 14 bases separating them. Germline lookup yields CDR1 MGHRA and CDR2 YSYEKL.

This clone was seen a handful of times. The chain recombines TRBV5-4 with TRBJ2-1; 11 bases agree with TRBD2. Losses at the gene ends were 4 bases for V and 8 bases for J; bases not matched to a gene: 11. Germline CDR1 SGHNT, CDR2 YYREEE (reference sequence). The CDR3 sequence is 16 residues long. The chain's CDR3 is CASSLTLAGGLDEQFF. DNA of the CDR3: TGTGCCAGCAGCCTCACCTTAGCGGGGGGGCTCGATGAGCAGTTCTTC.

The J gene is TRBJ1-2, the V gene TRBV19, with a possible D match to TRBD1 (5 bases). The germline CDR1 and CDR2 sequences are LNHDA and SQIVND (reference sequence). Trimming left V 4 bases short and J 1 base short, with 10 bases between. The CDR3 length is 14 residues. The CDR3 coding sequence is TGTGCCAGTAGTACCAGGGTGCTTAACTATGGCTACACCTTC. This translates into CASSTRVLNYGYTF.

The J gene is TRBJ2-1, the V gene TRBV10-1, with TRBD2 identical over 16 bases. This CDR3 has 15 amino acids. V trimming: 4 bases; J trimming: 9 bases; junction bases outside the gene matches: 3. Germline CDR1 is WNHNN and CDR2 is SYGVQD (reference sequence). CDR3: CASSAGTSGRVEQFF. The CDR3 DNA is TGCGCCAGCAGTGCGGGGACTAGCGGGAGGGTTGAGCAGTTCTTC.

A remark on this clone: The same CDR3 arises from other DNA sequences in this sample as well. The chain employs TRBV3-1 (or the pseudogene TRBV3-2) and TRBJ1-3; no clear D gene. The germline gives CDR1 LGHDT, CDR2 YNNKEL (reference sequence). Trimming took off 0 bases at V and 1 base at J, with 7 bases between the two ends. The CDR3 covers 15 residues. CDR3 nucleotide sequence: TGTGCCAGCAGCCAAGATCGCGGGTCTGGAAACACCATATATTTT. Amino acids: CASSQDRGSGNTIYF.

V and J are TRBV5-1 and TRBJ1-4, with 7 bases identical to TRBD1. Germline V gene data show CDR1 as SGHRS and CDR2 as YFSETQ. This CDR3 comprises 14 residues. The J segment lost 14 bases and the V segment lost 1 base, leaving 11 bases of the junction unmatched. The CDR3 DNA follows: TGCGCCAGCAGCTTGACCAGCGGACAGGATGGTCTGTTTTTT. It codes for CASSLTSGQDGLFF.

This clone occurred a few times. V and J are TRBV10-3 and TRBJ2-5, with D tentatively TRBD1 (5 bases). This CDR3 comprises 13 residues. Germline assignment: CDR1 ENHRY and CDR2 SYGVKD. Trimming left V 8 bases short and J 0 bases short, with 10 bases between. CDR3: CAISEQDQETQYF. CDR3 nucleotide sequence: TGTGCCATCTCTGAACAGGACCAAGAGACCCAGTACTTC.

The V call is TRBV27, the J call TRBJ2-7; D is unresolved. Germline V CDR1 and CDR2: MNHEY, SMNVEV (reference sequence). This CDR3 spans 13 amino acids. Trimming left V 5 bases short and J 0 bases short, with 8 bases between. The DNA for the CDR3 is TGTGCCAGCAGTCCCTCGTACTCCTACGAGCAGTACGTC. Translated, it gives CASSPSYSYEQYV.

This sequence joins TRBV27 and TRBJ2-5; TRBD2 agrees at 14 bases. This CDR3 is 20 amino acids long. J gave up 0 bases and V 6 bases, and 15 bases lay outside the gene matches. From germline, CDR1 is MNHEY and CDR2 SMNVEV (reference sequence). CDR3 DNA: TGTGCCAGCAGGAAAAGACTAGCGGGGGGGCTTTCGGCGTACCAAGAGACCCAGTACTTC. It translates to CASRKRLAGGLSAYQETQYF.

V usage is TRBV11-3 and J usage is TRBJ1-1, with 7 bases lining up with TRBD1. CDR3 length equals 13 residues. The germline CDR1 and CDR2 sequences are SGHNT and YENEEA. Unmatched junction bases numbered 4, after V lost 5 bases and J lost 4 bases. The chain's CDR3 is CASSHGTVTEAFF. CDR3 in DNA: TGTGCCAGCAGCCATGGGACAGTCACTGAAGCTTTCTTT.

This rearrangement joins TRBV6-5 to TRBJ1-1; maybe TRBD1 (6 bases). The CDR3 length is 15 residues. Trimming removed 4 bases from V and 4 bases from J, with 16 bases in between. The germline gives CDR1 MNHEY, CDR2 SVGAGI. CDR3 DNA: TGTGCCAGCAGTTGGGGAAGGGGGACGTCCACTGAAGCTTTCTTT. Protein sequence: CASSWGRGTSTEAFF.

In its sample, this clone was seen once. The CDR3 region has the DNA TGCGCCAGCCCCAAAGCTCGGGGACAGAAACTTAATGAGCAGTTCTTC. The encoded protein is CASPKARGQKLNEQFF. V usage is TRBV10-1 and J usage is TRBJ2-1; 7 nucleotides align to TRBD1. Germline V gene data show CDR1 as WNHNN and CDR2 as SYGVQD (reference sequence). CDR3 size: 16 residues. Trimming removed 8 bases from V and 7 bases from J; junction bases left unmatched: 17.

The rearrangement joins TRBV29-1 to TRBJ1-1; TRBD1 is a possible D gene (6 bases). The germline V gene has CDR1 SQVTM and CDR2 ANQGSEA. There are 14 residues in the CDR3. Trimming removed 2 bases at V and 1 base at J, with 11 bases between. CDR3 loop: CSVEPGGGNTEAFF. The CDR3 DNA follows: TGCAGCGTTGAACCGGGGGGCGGGAACACTGAAGCTTTCTTT. Together with reference TRBV29-1 and TRBJ1-1, the CDR3 gives the full variable domain: SAVISQKPSRDICQRGTSLTIQCQVDSQVTMMFWYRQQPGQSLTLIATANQGSEATYESGFVIDKFPISRPNLTFSTLTVSNMSPEDSSIYLCSVEPGGGNTEAFFGQGTRLTVV.

The chain is built from TRBV28 and TRBJ1-1, with 7 bases lining up with TRBD1. Germline assignment: CDR1 MDHEN and CDR2 SYDVKM. The CDR3 totals 16 residues. Germline trimming cut 4 bases from V and 1 base from J; bases unmatched to any gene: 9. The CDR3 protein is CASSCDRETSNTEAFF. The CDR3 coding sequence is TGTGCCAGCAGTTGTGACAGGGAGACTTCGAACACTGAAGCTTTCTTT.

This clone was detected only a few times. The gene calls are TRBV27 and TRBJ2-1; D unresolved. Per the germline V gene, CDR1 is MNHEY and CDR2 is SMNVEV (reference sequence). The V end was cut by 8 bases, the J end by 6 bases, with 8 bases between. The CDR3 is made up of 11 amino acids. The CDR3 protein is CASRTSNEQFF. The CDR3 bases are TGTGCCAGCCGTACGAGCAATGAGCAGTTCTTC.

As DNA, the CDR3 is TGCAGCCTGCCGTCGGCGGGATTAGAAGAGACCCAGTACTTC. This sequence encodes CSLPSAGLEETQYF. V gene TRBV29-1 combines with J gene TRBJ2-5; TRBD2 is a possible D gene (6 bases). There are 14 residues in the CDR3. Between the trimmed V and J ends, which lost 8 bases and 3 bases, there was a span of 19 bases. CDR1 is SQVTM and CDR2 is ANQGSEA in the germline V gene.

The rearrangement uses TRBV6-4 and TRBJ2-7; 9 nucleotides match TRBD1. The CDR3 sequence is 17 residues long. The V gene's germline CDR1 is MRHNA and CDR2 SNTAGT. V trimming: 0 bases; J trimming: 2 bases; junction bases outside the gene matches: 8. The CDR3 spells CASSDSIRDRAAYEQYV. The CDR3 region has the DNA TGTGCCAGCAGTGACTCTATTAGGGACAGGGCGGCCTACGAGCAGTACGTC.

This chain joins TRBV2 and TRBJ1-4; possibly TRBD1 for D (6 bases). The CDR3 extends over 16 amino acids. The V gene lost 6 bases and the J gene lost 5 bases, with 19 bases spanning the gap. CDR1 and CDR2 from the germline V gene are SNHLY and FYNNEI. The chain's CDR3 is CASSPPTGTRNEKLFF. The CDR3 nucleotides are TGTGCCAGCAGCCCCCCGACCGGGACAAGGAATGAAAAACTGTTTTTT.

The V and J genes are TRBV10-3 and TRBJ1-1, with a tentative D call TRBD1 (6 bases). The CDR3 spans 13 residues. V lost 6 bases and J lost 5, with 13 bases in between. In germline, CDR1 is ENHRY, CDR2 SYGVKD. CDR3 DNA: TGTGCCATCAGGCAGGGGCTAGAGACTGAAGCTTTCTTT. Amino acids: CAIRQGLETEAFF.

V is TRBV12-3 or TRBV12-4 and J is TRBJ2-1, with D hard to call. The V end was cut by 5 bases, the J end by 8 bases, with 7 bases between. CDR3 length equals 11 residues. The CDR3 loop is CASSPLYEQFF. The CDR3 bases are TGTGCCAGCAGTCCCTTGTATGAGCAGTTCTTC.

This clone was detected ten times or more. The V call is TRBV29-1, the J call TRBJ2-1; a weak D match, TRBD2 (7 bases). Germline V gene sequence: CDR1 SQVTM, CDR2 ANQGSEA. The CDR3 runs 12 residues. The V end was cut by 4 bases, the J end by 7 bases, with 11 bases between. CDR3 nucleotide sequence: TGCAGCGTTGCGGGGGGCCCAAATGAGCAGTTCTTC. It codes for CSVAGGPNEQFF.

On this clone: This sample also contains other DNA sequences that code for the same CDR3. V usage is TRBV24-1 and J usage is TRBJ2-1; D is possibly TRBD1 (7 bases). CDR1 and CDR2 (germline): KGHDR, SFDVKD. Trimming shortened V by 0 bases and J by 4 bases, and 12 bases separated the two germline ends. The CDR3 is 16 amino acids. The chain's CDR3 is CATSDLQGGLYNEQFF. CDR3 nucleotide sequence: TGTGCCACCAGTGATTTGCAGGGGGGTCTTTACAATGAGCAGTTCTTC.

The chain links TRBV7-2 to TRBJ1-1; 8 bases match TRBD1. The germline CDR1 and CDR2 sequences are SGHTA and FQGNSA. Germline trimming cut 3 bases from V and 0 bases from J; bases unmatched to any gene: 3. The CDR3 is made up of 15 amino acids. CDR3 region: CASSFGQGMNTEAFF. CDR3 DNA sequence: TGTGCCAGCAGCTTCGGACAGGGAATGAACACTGAAGCTTTCTTT. The variable domain in full, completed from reference TRBV7-2 and TRBJ1-1, reads GAGVSQSPSNKVTEKGKDVELRCDPISGHTALYWYRQSLGQGLEFLIYFQGNSAPDKSGLPSDRFSAERTGGSVSTLTIQRTQQEDSAVYLCASSFGQGMNTEAFFGQGTRLTVV.

The chain is built from TRBV11-2 and TRBJ1-6; no clear D gene. Germline loops: CDR1 SGHAT, CDR2 FQNNGV. Trimming pared 5 bases from V and 4 bases from J, leaving 9 bases between. The CDR3 contains 14 residues. The CDR3 DNA reads TGTGCCAGCAGCCCCCAGTTATATAATTCACCCCTCCACTTT. Encoded protein: CASSPQLYNSPLHF.

This chain connects TRBV6-6 to TRBJ2-6, with D unresolved. Per the germline V gene, CDR1 is MNHNY and CDR2 is SVGAGI (reference sequence). The CDR3 loop spans 14 amino acids. Trimming took off 8 bases at V and 1 base at J, with 9 bases between the two ends. CDR3 loop: CASVAVSGANVLTF. In nucleotides, the CDR3 is TGTGCCAGCGTTGCGGTATCTGGGGCCAACGTCCTGACTTTC.

To note about this clone: Additional DNA sequences in this sample encode the identical CDR3. The V gene is TRBV11-2, the J gene TRBJ2-7; weak D call: TRBD2 (6 bases). The V and J ends lost 1 base and 4 bases respectively, with 11 bases between them. This CDR3 is 14 amino acids long. Germline CDR1 SGHAT, CDR2 FQNNGV. CDR3 nucleotides: TGTGCCAGCAGCTTAGGGGGACTTTCTTACGAGCAGTACGTC. This encodes CASSLGGLSYEQYV.

The chain has TRBV7-2 and TRBJ2-5; TRBD2 agrees at 10 bases. CDR1 is SGHTA, CDR2 FQGNSA, per germline. V lost 2 bases and J lost 5; bases outside the gene matches: 8. The CDR3 length is 16 residues. The DNA of the CDR3 is TGTGCCAGCAGCTTACGCCCTAGCGGGGGAGGTGAGACCCAGTACTTC. Protein: CASSLRPSGGGETQYF.

As to this clone: At the DNA level, this CDR3 is encoded by other sequences in the same sample as well. The chain has TRBV7-6 and TRBJ1-3; D may be TRBD1 (5 bases). The ends were cut back, 0 bases at V and 4 bases at J, with 10 bases in the middle. The CDR3 totals 15 residues. Per germline, CDR1 SGHVS and CDR2 FNYEAQ. CDR3 sequence reads: CASSLAAGSGNTIYF. CDR3 bases: TGTGCCAGCAGCTTAGCTGCAGGGTCGGGAAACACCATATATTTT.

CDR3 nucleotides: TGTGCCAGCAGCTCCCTGTCAGGGGCCACAGATACGCAGTATTTT. Translated, it gives CASSSLSGATDTQYF. V is TRBV28 and J is TRBJ2-3; a possible D gene is TRBD1 (6 bases). Trimming took 6 bases from V and 2 from J, leaving 15 bases between them. Germline V CDR1 and CDR2: MDHEN, SYDVKM. CDR3 length equals 15 residues.

The chain is built from TRBV18 and TRBJ2-7; no definite D call. The CDR3 contains 13 residues. Looked up from germline, CDR1 is KGHSH and CDR2 is LQKENI. V lost 3 bases and J 6 bases, leaving 12 bases between the germline ends. The CDR3 sequence: CASSPGQTAEQYV. DNA for the CDR3: TGTGCCAGCTCACCGGGCCAAACAGCCGAGCAGTACGTC.

The gene calls are TRBV21-1 and TRBJ1-1. TRBV21-1 is given as a pseudogene. The CDR3 totals 16 residues. CDR3 DNA sequence: TGTGCCAGCAGCAAAGTGATAAACCGGGAGAACACTGAAGCTTTCTTT. Its protein is CASSKVINRENTEAFF.

This clone has a single count. This rearrangement joins TRBV9 to TRBJ1-2; TRBD1 might be the D (6 bases). CDR3 length: 14 amino acids. With 0 bases removed from V and 7 bases from J, the gap between germline ends came to 13 bases. Germline V gene data show CDR1 as SGDLS and CDR2 as YYNGEE. This CDR3 reads CASSVGGGDGGYTF. The CDR3 DNA follows: TGTGCCAGCAGCGTAGGGGGGGGCGACGGTGGCTACACCTTC. The variable domain in full, completed from reference TRBV9 and TRBJ1-2, reads DSGVTQTPKHLITATGQRVTLRCSPRSGDLSVYWYQQSLDQGLQFLIQYYNGEERAKGNILERFSAQQFPDLHSELNLSSLELGDSALYFCASSVGGGDGGYTFGSGTRLTVV.